A selection of T cell receptor beta chains follows, all from one sample in a study of blood T cell repertoires in COVID-19. Sequencing used immunoSEQ multiplex PCR; TCRdb keeps in-frame clones, though not all of them. The sample lists some 380,000 clones, roughly 89% seen once, with around 6.3% in the top ten. The sample consisted of peripheral blood. The receptors here all came from a man younger than 30 with active or convalescent COVID-19. Both conserved end residues are part of each CDR3. D genes are given only for firm matches. Size is stated for part of the rows, as once, few or many counts, or as a class when the clone is expanded.

>once|.|TRBV12-3/TRBV12-4|TRBJ2-7
CASSWANSYEQYF
TGTGCCAGCAGTTGGGCAAACTCCTACGAGCAGTACTTC
>.|.|TRBV19|TRBJ1-3
CATTRRSLENTIYF
TGTGCCACGACCCGGCGGAGTCTCGAAAACACCATATATTTT
>.|.|TRBV10-3|TRBJ2-7
CAISGGGLSYEQYF
TGTGCCATCAGTGGGGGAGGCCTCTCCTACGAGCAGTACTTC
>.|TRBD2|TRBV25-1|TRBJ2-2
CASRIAGGTGELFF
TGTGCCAGTAGAATAGCGGGAGGCACCGGGGAGCTGTTTTTT
>.|.|TRBV5-1|TRBJ1-4
CASSKDIKEKLFF
TGCGCCAGCTCTAAGGACATAAAAGAAAAACTGTTTTTT
>.|TRBD1|TRBV19|TRBJ1-6
CASKDQQGASSPLHF
TGTGCCAGTAAGGACCAACAGGGGGCATCTTCACCCCTCCACTTT
>.|.|TRBV6-5|TRBJ2-1
CASMRTKGWGNEQFF
TGTGCCAGCATGAGGACAAAGGGGTGGGGAAATGAGCAGTTCTTC
>.|TRBD1|TRBV24-1|TRBJ2-7
CATSDPGTGFYEQYF
TGTGCCACCAGTGATCCCGGGACAGGATTCTACGAGCAGTACTTC
>.|TRBD1|TRBV5-4|TRBJ1-3
CASSRDRAGNTIYF
TGTGCCAGCAGCCGAGACAGGGCTGGAAACACCATATATTTT
>.|TRBD1|TRBV24-1|TRBJ2-1
CATSEPGQGSYNEQFF
TGTGCCACCAGTGAGCCGGGACAGGGCTCCTACAATGAGCAGTTCTTC
>few|.|TRBV6-4|TRBJ1-1
CASSVETGNTEAFF
TGTGCCAGCAGTGTCGAGACAGGGAACACTGAAGCTTTCTTT
>.|.|TRBV14|TRBJ1-2
CASSQGQLPGYGYTF
TGTGCCAGCAGCCAAGGACAGCTCCCTGGCTATGGCTACACCTTC
>.|.|TRBV11-2|TRBJ2-3
CASSLGSGTDTQYF
TGTGCCAGCAGCCTCGGGTCGGGTACTGATACGCAGTATTTT
>.|TRBD2|TRBV9|TRBJ2-1
CASSPRLAGGHEQFF
TGTGCCAGCAGCCCACGACTAGCGGGGGGGCATGAGCAGTTCTTC
>.|.|TRBV5-3|TRBJ2-4
CARSLFRQRSLAKNIQYF
TGTGCCAGAAGCTTGTTCCGACAGCGATCCCTAGCCAAAAACATTCAGTACTTC
>once|.|TRBV28|TRBJ2-1
CASSLSGPAYNEQFF
TGTGCCAGCAGTTTAAGCGGGCCAGCCTACAATGAGCAGTTCTTC
>.|TRBD1|TRBV18|TRBJ2-7
CASSPYQGAGEQYF
TGTGCCAGCTCACCATACCAGGGGGCGGGCGAGCAGTACTTC
>.|TRBD2|TRBV20-1|TRBJ2-1
CSASGTSRQFF
TGCAGTGCTTCCGGGACTAGTCGGCAGTTCTTC
>.|TRBD1|TRBV5-1|TRBJ2-1
CASSLWGTGVWDEQFF
TGCGCCAGCAGCTTGTGGGGGACAGGAGTTTGGGATGAGCAGTTCTTC
>once|.|TRBV19|TRBJ1-3
CASSMEHSGNTIYF
TGTGCCAGCTCTATGGAGCACTCTGGAAACACCATATATTTT
>.|.|TRBV18|TRBJ1-4
CASGQPNEKLFF
TGTGCCAGCGGACAACCTAATGAAAAACTGTTTTTT
>.|.|TRBV7-2|TRBJ1-4
CASSSPGFRFEKLFF
TGTGCCAGCAGCTCGCCAGGGTTCCGTTTCGAAAAACTGTTTTTT
>.|.|TRBV7-2|TRBJ1-1
CASSVSRGGTEAFF
TGTGCCAGCAGCGTTAGTAGGGGTGGCACTGAAGCTTTCTTT
>once|.|TRBV9|TRBJ2-6
CASSGISGANVLTF
TGTGCCAGCAGCGGTATCTCTGGGGCCAACGTCCTGACTTTC
>.|.|TRBV7-2|TRBJ2-5
CASSFGGLETQYF
TGTGCCAGCAGCTTCGGGGGGCTGGAGACCCAGTACTTC
>.|.|TRBV11-2|TRBJ1-5
CASSLVSRTSNQPQHF
TGTGCCAGCAGCTTAGTCTCCAGAACTAGCAATCAGCCCCAGCATTTT
>.|TRBD1|TRBV9|TRBJ2-7
CASSVGTGGTYEQYF
TGTGCCAGCAGCGTAGGGACAGGGGGCACCTACGAGCAGTACTTC
>once|TRBD2|TRBV4-3|TRBJ2-1
CARRLAGVNEQFF
TGCGCCAGAAGACTAGCGGGAGTCAATGAGCAGTTCTTC
>.|TRBD1|TRBV7-2|TRBJ1-2
CASSASGGNNYGYTF
TGTGCCAGCAGCGCGTCAGGGGGCAATAACTATGGCTACACCTTC
>few|.|TRBV6-2/TRBV6-3|TRBJ1-3
CASSTARTGSGNTIYF
TGTGCCAGCAGTACCGCACGGACGGGATCTGGAAACACCATATATTTT
>.|TRBD2|TRBV4-2|TRBJ2-3
CASSQDIGTSGPWNTDTQYF
TGTGCCAGCAGCCAAGATATCGGGACTAGCGGGCCTTGGAACACAGATACGCAGTATTTT
>.|TRBD2|TRBV20-1|TRBJ2-3
CSASSGGDHTDTQYF
TGCAGTGCAAGTAGCGGGGGGGATCACACAGATACGCAGTATTTT
>.|.|TRBV14|TRBJ2-5
CASSLIISGRRETQYF
TGTGCCAGCAGCCTGATAATAAGTGGCCGCCGAGAGACCCAGTACTTC
>.|TRBD1|TRBV6-2/TRBV6-3|TRBJ2-7
CASSYRTGWNEQYF
TGTGCCAGCAGTTATAGGACAGGGTGGAACGAGCAGTACTTC
>.|TRBD1|TRBV27|TRBJ1-5
CASSPGQGPFQPQHF
TGTGCCAGCAGTCCGGGACAGGGCCCATTCCAGCCCCAGCATTTT
>.|TRBD1|TRBV28|TRBJ2-7
CASTRTGTYEQYF
TGTGCCAGCACTAGGACAGGGACCTACGAGCAGTACTTC
>.|TRBD2|TRBV5-1|TRBJ2-7
CASSLEAGGPVHEQYF
TGCGCCAGCAGCTTGGAAGCGGGGGGACCCGTCCACGAGCAGTACTTC
>.|TRBD2|TRBV5-1|TRBJ2-3
CASSLTGLAGSRPSTDTQYF
TGCGCCAGCAGCTTAACGGGACTAGCGGGATCCCGTCCTAGCACAGATACGCAGTATTTT
>.|TRBD2|TRBV7-3|TRBJ2-3
CASSQIGSGTSTDTQYF
TGTGCCAGCAGCCAAATCGGTAGCGGGACTAGCACAGATACGCAGTATTTT
>.|TRBD1|TRBV28|TRBJ2-5
CASARQGIGTQYF
TGTGCCAGCGCCAGACAGGGCATAGGGACCCAGTACTTC
>.|.|TRBV11-2|TRBJ1-5
CASSLDLDQPQHF
TGTGCCAGCAGCTTAGATCTTGATCAGCCCCAGCATTTT
>once|TRBD1|TRBV18|TRBJ1-5
CASSPQGTAYQPQHF
TGTGCCAGCTCACCACAAGGGACAGCTTATCAGCCCCAGCATTTT
>.|.|TRBV7-9|TRBJ2-7
CASSSGFFQQYF
TGTGCCAGCAGCTCGGGGTTTTTCCAGCAGTACTTC
>once|.|TRBV3-1/TRBV3-2|TRBJ1-5
CASSPRGLTDQPQHF
TGTGCCAGCAGCCCCCGGGGTCTAACCGATCAGCCCCAGCATTTT
>.|TRBD1|TRBV19|TRBJ1-2
CATRGQGSNYGYTF
TGTGCCACCCGAGGACAGGGGTCTAACTATGGCTACACCTTC
>once|.|TRBV4-3|TRBJ2-3
CASSQDARATYTDTQYF
TGCGCCAGCAGCCAAGATGCGAGGGCGACATACACAGATACGCAGTATTTT
>few|TRBD2|TRBV3-1/TRBV3-2|TRBJ2-1
CASTEYSGRSRVSSYNEQFF
TGTGCCAGCACCGAATATAGCGGGAGGTCACGAGTAAGCTCCTACAATGAGCAGTTCTTC
>.|.|TRBV5-6|TRBJ1-4
CASSSGGVEKLFF
TGTGCCAGCAGCTCCGGGGGTGTGGAAAAACTGTTTTTT
>.|.|TRBV6-2/TRBV6-3|TRBJ2-2
CASSYSVDTGELFF
TGTGCCAGCAGTTACTCGGTAGACACCGGGGAGCTGTTTTTT
>.|.|TRBV11-3|TRBJ1-1
CASSTRGEKNTEAFF
TGTGCCAGCAGCACCCGCGGGGAGAAGAACACTGAAGCTTTCTTT
>.|.|TRBV29-1|TRBJ1-6
CSVRQGDNSPLHF
TGCAGCGTTCGACAAGGGGATAATTCACCCCTCCACTTT
>.|.|TRBV29-1|TRBJ2-7
CSVERQGRDEQYF
TGCAGCGTTGAACGTCAGGGGCGGGACGAGCAGTACTTC
>.|TRBD1|TRBV6-5|TRBJ1-6
CASSFGTGGNSPLHF
TGTGCCAGCAGTTTTGGGACAGGGGGAAATTCACCCCTCCACTTT
>once|TRBD1|TRBV6-2/TRBV6-3|TRBJ1-2
CASSHDRGPGYTF
TGTGCCAGCAGTCACGACAGGGGGCCTGGCTACACCTTC